This T cell receptor (beta chain) was captured by sequencing in a study of OX40 agonist ivuxolimab in advanced cancers. In the study overall: Ivuxolimab was a fully human IgG2 agonistic monoclonal antibody targeting the costimulatory receptor OX40 (CD134). Intravenous ivuxolimab was administered to patients every 2 weeks at six dose levels: 0.01, 0.1, 0.3, 1.5, 3 and 10 mg/kg. Among the approximately 50 dose-escalation patients, around 20 had hepatocellular carcinoma, 15 or so melanoma, 9 renal cell carcinoma and 9 head and neck cancer. A male proportion of under 85% and a mean age of around 60 years, ranging from 23 to 79, were recorded for the dose-escalation cohort. Patients were allowed to have had prior anti-PD-1, anti-PD-L1 or anti-CTLA-4 therapy, and 40% of the dose-escalation patients had previously received checkpoint inhibitors. Partial responses were achieved by three dose-escalation patients, of whom one had hepatocellular carcinoma and two had cutaneous melanoma. The purpose of peripheral TCRbeta sequencing was to test whether ivuxolimab changed TCR sequence diversity and led to clonal T-cell expansion. The paper reports the monotherapy dose-escalation portion (N ≈ 52 patients) of the phase I ivuxolimab trial. Beyond this particular receptor, the publication reports: At doses of 0.1 to 3.0 mg/kg, clonal expansion of both CD4+ and CD8+ T cells in blood was seen between baseline and week 6. The antigen specificity of the clonally expanded peripheral T cells was not determined. After ivuxolimab, CD8+ T cells had more expanded clones than CD4+ T cells on average. Low levels of normalized T-cell clonal expansion were also seen in some patients who did not respond. In the 0.1-3.0 mg/kg groups, partial responders had among the lowest normalized peripheral clonal expansion, particularly in CD8+ T cells.

Notes on this clone: The target of this receptor is not known. No much larger clonotype is one base removed from it; base qualities were not supplied.

To sequence the TCRbeta CDR3 region, genomic DNA was isolated from the sorted cells. TCRbeta CDR3 regions were sequenced using the immunoSEQ Assay. TCRdb stores this immuneACCESS table with in-frame sequences only. Part of the clones is absent; in the studies checked, under half of the shortfall reflects unresolved V genes, and no reason is known for the rest. This sample has fewer than 90,000 clones in its table, and 75% to 90% of those were observed once. Approximately 0.19% of the sample is in the top ten clones. Patients with autoimmune disease history or receiving systemic immunosuppression were excluded from the trial. Peripheral blood for TCR sequencing was collected from all dose cohorts at baseline, on cycle 4 day 1, and on cycle 7 day 1. The samples were taken from a phase I, first-in-human, multicenter, open-label dose-escalation trial of ivuxolimab. Adults with locally advanced or metastatic head and neck squamous cell, hepatocellular, melanoma or renal cell carcinoma were enrolled in the trial. Before TCR sequencing, CD4+ T cells and CD8+ T cells from peripheral blood were sorted into separate populations.

The sequence was obtained from an adult with an advanced solid tumor such as melanoma, head and neck, liver or kidney cancer. Sequenced material: CD4+ or CD8+ T cells sorted from blood, taken in a trial of the OX40 agonist ivuxolimab.

The CDR3 region: CASSLDSNQPQHF. The nucleotides are TGTGCCAGCAGTTTAGATAGCAATCAGCCCCAGCATTTT. This chain is built from TRBV2 and TRBJ1-5, with the D gene too uncertain to name. The junction carries 5 bases between V and J, which are trimmed by 5 bases and 0 bases respectively. Including cysteine and phenylalanine, the CDR3 has 13 amino acids. Only CDR3 DNA is held: 39 bases, read in frame from base 1. CDR1 SNHLY and CDR2 FYNNEI are derived from the germline V gene.